A selection of T cell receptor beta chains follows, all from one sample in a study of persistence of HIV-infected CD4 T cells. These TCRs' antigens remain unknown. Profiled with immunoSEQ multiplex PCR; TCRdb holds only in-frame clones, not every one. The sample consists of under 15,000 clones, about 72% of them appearing once. The starting material was CD4+ T cells sorted from PBMCs after approximately 20-hour stimulation, obtained from a patient who received antiretroviral therapy. The source of these receptors is an adult man with HIV who was CMV-seropositive. The CDR3 runs from the conserved cysteine through the conserved F or W. The order of the fields is clone size, V gene, J gene, D gene, CDR3 protein, CDR3 DNA. The D gene is left open where the match is weak. The listing skips clone size in some rows; elsewhere it reads once, few, many or a size class.

size: NA; V: TRBV20-1; J: TRBJ2-2; D: NA; CDR3: CSASQPGLRAGELFF; DNA: TGCAGTGCTAGTCAACCGGGCCTAAGGGCCGGGGAGCTGTTTTTT
size: NA; V: TRBV7-3; J: TRBJ1-1; D: NA; CDR3: CASSLTPQGGVAFF; DNA: TGTGCCAGCAGCTTAACCCCCCAGGGTGGAGTAGCTTTCTTT
size: NA; V: TRBV7-3; J: TRBJ1-2; D: NA; CDR3: CASSLNRDYGYTF; DNA: TGTGCCAGCAGCTTGAACAGGGACTATGGCTACACCTTC
size: NA; V: TRBV2; J: TRBJ2-3; D: NA; CDR3: CASNDPDTQYF; DNA: TGTGCCAGCAATGACCCAGATACGCAGTATTTT
size: NA; V: TRBV4-1; J: TRBJ1-6; D: NA; CDR3: CASSQEGTHPDSPLHF; DNA: TGCGCCAGCAGCCAAGAAGGGACACATCCTGATTCACCCCTCCACTTT
size: NA; V: TRBV7-7; J: TRBJ2-7; D: NA; CDR3: CASSLDGTYSYEQYF; DNA: TGTGCCAGCAGCTTAGATGGCACATACTCCTACGAGCAGTACTTC
size: once; V: TRBV18; J: TRBJ2-1; D: TRBD2; CDR3: CASSPKYRPSGVNNEQFF; DNA: TGTGCCAGCTCACCAAAGTACCGTCCTAGCGGGGTTAACAATGAGCAGTTCTTC
size: few; V: TRBV18; J: TRBJ1-2; D: NA; CDR3: CASSPNREYGYTF; DNA: TGTGCCAGCTCCCCAAACAGGGAGTATGGCTACACCTTC
size: NA; V: TRBV5-5; J: TRBJ1-3; D: NA; CDR3: CASSLVPAISGNTIYF; DNA: TGTGCCAGCAGCTTGGTGCCGGCAATCTCTGGAAACACCATATATTTT
size: NA; V: TRBV7-3; J: TRBJ1-1; D: TRBD1; CDR3: CASSLEGQGGLNTEAFF; DNA: TGTGCCAGCAGCTTAGAGGGACAGGGGGGATTGAACACTGAAGCTTTCTTT
size: NA; V: TRBV9; J: TRBJ1-5; D: NA; CDR3: CASSVSPHQPQHF; DNA: TGTGCCAGCAGCGTTTCACCCCATCAGCCCCAGCATTTT
size: NA; V: TRBV27; J: TRBJ2-2; D: TRBD2; CDR3: CASSLGWGKGAGDTGELFF; DNA: TGTGCCAGCAGTTTAGGGTGGGGCAAAGGGGCGGGGGACACCGGGGAGCTGTTTTTT
size: medium-sized; V: TRBV5-1; J: TRBJ2-2; D: TRBD1; CDR3: CASSLEARTGKNTGELFF; DNA: TGCGCCAGCAGCTTGGAGGCCCGGACAGGGAAAAACACCGGGGAGCTGTTTTTT
size: NA; V: TRBV7-3; J: TRBJ2-1; D: NA; CDR3: CASSLIHEGLIGGNEQFF; DNA: TGTGCCAGCAGCTTAATCCACGAGGGACTTATAGGCGGCAATGAGCAGTTCTTC
size: few; V: TRBV19; J: TRBJ1-6; D: NA; CDR3: CASSTRTVQSSPLHF; DNA: TGTGCCAGTAGTACGCGGACGGTGCAAAGTTCACCCCTCCACTTT
size: NA; V: TRBV5-1; J: TRBJ1-5; D: NA; CDR3: CASSLDGNQPQHF; DNA: TGCGCCAGCAGCTTGGACGGCAATCAGCCCCAGCATTTT
size: NA; V: TRBV2; J: TRBJ1-4; D: TRBD1; CDR3: CASSSTGGPNEKLFF; DNA: TGTGCCAGCAGTTCGACAGGGGGGCCTAATGAAAAACTGTTTTTT
size: NA; V: TRBV7-9; J: TRBJ2-7; D: NA; CDR3: CASSDDRLRYEQYF; DNA: TGTGCCAGCAGCGACGACAGACTTCGCTACGAGCAGTACTTC
size: few; V: TRBV5-1; J: TRBJ1-6; D: NA; CDR3: CASTRGDGDSPLHF; DNA: TGCGCCAGTACTCGTGGGGACGGGGATTCACCCCTCCACTTT
size: NA; V: TRBV21-1; J: TRBJ2-1; D: NA; CDR3: CASSPQSRGRVSNEQFF; DNA: TGTGCCAGCAGCCCTCAGAGCAGGGGTCGAGTCTCCAATGAGCAGTTCTTC
size: NA; V: TRBV6-5; J: TRBJ1-3; D: NA; CDR3: CASRTTASGNTIYF; DNA: TGTGCCAGCAGAACGACAGCCTCTGGAAACACCATATATTTT
size: NA; V: TRBV20-1; J: TRBJ2-1; D: NA; CDR3: CSASDREQFF; DNA: TGCAGTGCTAGCGACAGGGAGCAGTTCTTC
size: NA; V: TRBV5-1; J: TRBJ2-3; D: NA; CDR3: CASSLATPRGTDTQYF; DNA: TGCGCCAGCAGCTTGGCCACCCCTCGGGGCACAGATACGCAGTATTTT
size: NA; V: TRBV7-3; J: TRBJ2-3; D: NA; CDR3: CASSLNPLLQKGTQYF; DNA: TGTGCCAGCAGCTTAAACCCCCTACTACAAAAGGGTACGCAGTATTTT
size: NA; V: TRBV10-3; J: TRBJ1-2; D: TRBD1; CDR3: CATGTGTNYGYTF; DNA: TGTGCCACAGGGACAGGGACTAACTATGGCTACACCTTC
size: NA; V: TRBV3-1/TRBV3-2; J: TRBJ2-2; D: NA; CDR3: CASSQGRGRTGELFF; DNA: TGTGCCAGCAGCCAGGGGCGTGGGAGAACCGGGGAGCTGTTTTTT
size: NA; V: TRBV25-1; J: TRBJ1-6; D: NA; CDR3: CASSGIDRKAGSPLHF; DNA: TGTGCCAGCAGTGGTATAGACCGGAAAGCAGGTTCACCCCTCCACTTT
size: NA; V: TRBV5-4; J: TRBJ2-2; D: NA; CDR3: CASSPAPRRTGELFF; DNA: TGTGCCAGCAGCCCGGCCCCCCGGAGAACCGGGGAGCTGTTTTTT
size: few; V: TRBV7-9; J: TRBJ2-7; D: NA; CDR3: CASSLVSVGNSYEQYF; DNA: TGTGCCAGCAGCCTAGTCTCGGTAGGGAACTCCTACGAGCAGTACTTC
size: NA; V: TRBV10-2; J: TRBJ1-6; D: NA; CDR3: CASSGQTNNSPLHF; DNA: TGCGCCAGCAGTGGACAGACGAACAATTCACCCCTCCACTTT
size: medium-sized; V: TRBV4-1; J: TRBJ1-6; D: NA; CDR3: CASSALDRHNSPLHF; DNA: TGCGCCAGCAGCGCCCTTGACAGACATAATTCACCCCTCCACTTT
size: NA; V: TRBV5-1; J: TRBJ1-6; D: TRBD1; CDR3: CASSLRLSGQVDSPLHF; DNA: TGCGCCAGCAGCTTGAGGTTGTCGGGACAGGTGGATTCACCCCTCCACTTT
size: NA; V: TRBV5-6; J: TRBJ1-2; D: NA; CDR3: CASSSGTYGYTF; DNA: TGTGCCAGCAGCTCCGGGACCTATGGCTACACCTTC
size: NA; V: TRBV5-1; J: TRBJ2-2; D: TRBD1; CDR3: CASSLGQGAQSAGELFF; DNA: TGCGCCAGCAGCTTGGGACAGGGGGCGCAGTCAGCCGGGGAGCTGTTTTTT
size: NA; V: TRBV18; J: TRBJ1-5; D: NA; CDR3: CASSPVGPYSNQPQHF; DNA: TGTGCCAGCTCACCGGTCGGGCCTTATAGCAATCAGCCCCAGCATTTT
size: medium-sized; V: TRBV5-1; J: TRBJ2-6; D: NA; CDR3: CASSLEVQGLSGANVLTF; DNA: TGCGCCAGCAGCTTGGAGGTCCAGGGGCTCTCTGGGGCCAACGTCCTGACTTTC
size: NA; V: TRBV3-1/TRBV3-2; J: TRBJ1-3; D: NA; CDR3: CASSTGGSSGNTIYF; DNA: TGTGCCAGCAGCACTGGGGGTAGTTCTGGAAACACCATATATTTT
size: NA; V: TRBV5-1; J: TRBJ1-2; D: NA; CDR3: CASSWAAGLTDGYTF; DNA: TGCGCCAGCAGCTGGGCGGCGGGTCTTACTGATGGCTACACCTTC
size: NA; V: TRBV19; J: TRBJ2-1; D: TRBD1; CDR3: CASTPRGQGSYNEQFF; DNA: TGTGCCAGTACCCCAAGAGGACAGGGGTCCTACAATGAGCAGTTCTTC
size: few; V: TRBV7-6; J: TRBJ2-7; D: TRBD2; CDR3: CASSLDPLLAGSAYEQYF; DNA: TGTGCCAGCAGCTTAGACCCCTTACTAGCGGGGAGCGCCTACGAGCAGTACTTC
size: few; V: TRBV12-3/TRBV12-4; J: TRBJ1-3; D: NA; CDR3: CASSLLWEVYF; DNA: TGTGCCAGCAGTTTACTGTGGGAGGTATATTTT
size: NA; V: TRBV9; J: TRBJ1-1; D: TRBD1; CDR3: CASSATGASAEAFF; DNA: TGTGCCAGCAGCGCAACAGGGGCCTCCGCTGAAGCTTTCTTT
size: NA; V: TRBV25-1; J: TRBJ1-1; D: NA; CDR3: CASSDHQGITEAFF; DNA: TGTGCCAGCAGTGATCATCAGGGGATAACTGAAGCTTTCTTT
size: NA; V: TRBV7-9; J: TRBJ1-6; D: NA; CDR3: CASSTLYNSPLHF; DNA: TGTGCCAGCAGCACCCTTTATAATTCACCCCTCCACTTT
size: NA; V: TRBV15; J: TRBJ1-5; D: NA; CDR3: CATSREGRVDSNQPQHF; DNA: TGTGCCACCAGCAGAGAGGGGAGGGTCGATAGCAATCAGCCCCAGCATTTT
size: NA; V: TRBV3-1/TRBV3-2; J: TRBJ1-1; D: NA; CDR3: CASSQSSGGEAFF; DNA: TGTGCCAGCAGCCAATCTTCGGGAGGTGAAGCTTTCTTT
size: NA; V: TRBV9; J: TRBJ2-3; D: TRBD2; CDR3: CASSVAAGRGGTDTQYF; DNA: TGTGCCAGCAGCGTAGCCGCAGGGCGGGGGGGCACAGATACGCAGTATTTT
size: NA; V: TRBV28; J: TRBJ1-2; D: NA; CDR3: CASTLGPIHGYTF; DNA: TGTGCCAGCACCCTGGGACCGATTCACGGCTACACCTTC
size: NA; V: TRBV6-6; J: TRBJ2-3; D: NA; CDR3: CASSYDRPSTDTQYF; DNA: TGTGCCAGCAGTTACGACAGACCGTCCACAGATACGCAGTATTTT
size: NA; V: TRBV5-1; J: TRBJ2-7; D: TRBD1; CDR3: CASSALGQGTYEQYF; DNA: TGCGCCAGCAGCGCACTGGGACAGGGCACCTACGAGCAGTACTTC
size: NA; V: TRBV24-1; J: TRBJ1-4; D: NA; CDR3: CATSDGGRGNEKLFF; DNA: TGTGCCACCAGTGATGGTGGACGGGGAAATGAAAAACTGTTTTTT
size: NA; V: TRBV2; J: TRBJ2-3; D: NA; CDR3: CASTLQPTTDTQYF; DNA: TGTGCCAGCACCCTCCAACCGACCACAGATACGCAGTATTTT
size: NA; V: TRBV3-1/TRBV3-2; J: TRBJ1-2; D: NA; CDR3: CASGPSYGYTF; DNA: TGTGCCAGCGGTCCCAGCTACGGCTACACCTTC
size: NA; V: TRBV7-9; J: TRBJ1-1; D: NA; CDR3: CASSSTVNTEAFF; DNA: TGTGCCAGCAGCTCGACCGTGAACACTGAAGCTTTCTTT